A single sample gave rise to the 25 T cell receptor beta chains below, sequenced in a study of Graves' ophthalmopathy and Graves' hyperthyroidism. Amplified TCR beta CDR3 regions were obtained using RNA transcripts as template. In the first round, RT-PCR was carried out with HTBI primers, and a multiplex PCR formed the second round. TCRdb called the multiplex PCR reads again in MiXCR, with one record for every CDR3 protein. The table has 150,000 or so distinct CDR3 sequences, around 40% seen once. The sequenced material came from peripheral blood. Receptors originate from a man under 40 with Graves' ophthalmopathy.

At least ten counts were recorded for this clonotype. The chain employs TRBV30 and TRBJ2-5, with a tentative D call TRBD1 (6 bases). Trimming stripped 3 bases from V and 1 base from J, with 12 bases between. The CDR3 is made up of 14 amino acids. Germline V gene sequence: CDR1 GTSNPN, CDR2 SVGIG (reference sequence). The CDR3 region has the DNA TGTGCCTGGAGCTTGCCAGGGGCCCAAGAGACCCAGTACTTC. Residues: CAWSLPGAQETQYF. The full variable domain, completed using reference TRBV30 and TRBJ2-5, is SQTIHQWPATLVQPVGSPLSLECTVEGTSNPNLYWYRQAAGRGLQLLFYSVGIGQISSEVPQNLSASRPQDRQFILSSKKLLLSDSGFYLCAWSLPGAQETQYFGPGTRLLVL.

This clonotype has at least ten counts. CDR3 protein: CASSHISGTGSSYEQYF. Written as DNA, the CDR3 is TGTGCCAGCAGCCACATATCAGGGACAGGGAGCTCCTACGAGCAGTACTTC. V is TRBV6-2 or TRBV6-3 and J is TRBJ2-7; TRBD1 matches 9 bases. Per germline, CDR1 MNHEY and CDR2 SVGEGT. After removal of 6 bases from V and 0 bases from J, the junction contained 12 bases not matched to a gene. This CDR3 has 17 amino acids.

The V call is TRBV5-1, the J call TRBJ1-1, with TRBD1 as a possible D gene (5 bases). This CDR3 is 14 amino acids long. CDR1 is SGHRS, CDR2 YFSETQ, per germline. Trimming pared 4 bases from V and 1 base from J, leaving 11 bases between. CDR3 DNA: TGCGCCAGCAGCGCGGGACGGCAGAACACTGAAGCTTTCTTT. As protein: CASSAGRQNTEAFF.

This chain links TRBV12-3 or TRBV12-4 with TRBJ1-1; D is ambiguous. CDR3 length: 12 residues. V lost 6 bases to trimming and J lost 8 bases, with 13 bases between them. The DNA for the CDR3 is TGTGCCAGCAGGCGGCGGGGTGGAGAAGCTTTCTTT. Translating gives CASRRRGGEAFF.

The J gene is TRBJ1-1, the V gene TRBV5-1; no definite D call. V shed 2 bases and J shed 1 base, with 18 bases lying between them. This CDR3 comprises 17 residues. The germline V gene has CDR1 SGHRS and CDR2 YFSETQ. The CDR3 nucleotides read TGCGCCAGCAGCTTTGGCTTGGGTGGCAGGTCGAACACTGAAGCTTTCTTT. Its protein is CASSFGLGGRSNTEAFF.

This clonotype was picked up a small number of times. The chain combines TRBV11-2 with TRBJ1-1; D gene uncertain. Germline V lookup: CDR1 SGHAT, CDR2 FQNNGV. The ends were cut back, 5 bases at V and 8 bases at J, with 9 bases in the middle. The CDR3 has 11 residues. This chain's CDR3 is CASSQQYEAFF. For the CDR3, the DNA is TGTGCCAGCAGCCAACAGTACGAAGCTTTCTTT.

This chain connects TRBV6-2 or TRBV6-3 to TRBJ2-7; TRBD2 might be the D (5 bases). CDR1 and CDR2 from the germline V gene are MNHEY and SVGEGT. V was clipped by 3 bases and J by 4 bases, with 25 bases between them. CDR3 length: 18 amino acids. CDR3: CASSYPPTGKTFEYEQYF. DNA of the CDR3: TGTGCCAGCAGTTATCCCCCCACCGGGAAAACTTTCGAGTACGAGCAGTACTTC.

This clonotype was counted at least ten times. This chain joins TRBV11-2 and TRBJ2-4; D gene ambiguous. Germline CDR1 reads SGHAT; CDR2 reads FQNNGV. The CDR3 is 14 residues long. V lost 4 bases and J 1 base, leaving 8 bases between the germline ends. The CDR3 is CASSSRLAKNIQYF. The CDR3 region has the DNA TGTGCCAGCAGCTCGAGGCTTGCCAAAAACATTCAGTACTTC.

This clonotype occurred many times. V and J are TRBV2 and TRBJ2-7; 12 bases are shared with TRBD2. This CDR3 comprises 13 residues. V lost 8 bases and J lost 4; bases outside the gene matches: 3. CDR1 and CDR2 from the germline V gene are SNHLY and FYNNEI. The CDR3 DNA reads TGTGCCAGCTCGACTAGCGGGAGTTACGAGCAGTACTTC. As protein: CASSTSGSYEQYF.

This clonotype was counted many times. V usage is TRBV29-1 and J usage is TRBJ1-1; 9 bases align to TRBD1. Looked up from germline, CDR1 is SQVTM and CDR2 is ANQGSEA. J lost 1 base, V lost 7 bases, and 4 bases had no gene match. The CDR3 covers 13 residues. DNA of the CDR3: TGCAGCGAGGACAGGGGCCCGAACACTGAAGCTTTCTTT. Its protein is CSEDRGPNTEAFF.

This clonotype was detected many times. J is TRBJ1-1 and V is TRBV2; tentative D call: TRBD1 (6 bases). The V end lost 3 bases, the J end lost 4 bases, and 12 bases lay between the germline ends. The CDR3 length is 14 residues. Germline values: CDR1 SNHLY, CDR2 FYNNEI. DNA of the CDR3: TGTGCCAGCAGTGAGAACAGGGCCCCCACTGAAGCTTTCTTT. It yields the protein CASSENRAPTEAFF.

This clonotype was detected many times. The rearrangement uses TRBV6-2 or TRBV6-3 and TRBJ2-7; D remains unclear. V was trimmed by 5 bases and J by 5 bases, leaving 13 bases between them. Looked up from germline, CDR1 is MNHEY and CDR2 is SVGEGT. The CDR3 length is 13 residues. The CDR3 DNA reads TGTGCCAGCAGTCCTAGGATCCCCGACGAGCAGTACTTC. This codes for CASSPRIPDEQYF.

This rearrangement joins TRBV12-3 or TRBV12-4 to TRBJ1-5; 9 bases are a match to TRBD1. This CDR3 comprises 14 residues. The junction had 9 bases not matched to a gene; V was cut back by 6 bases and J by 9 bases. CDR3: CASSQTGGVVPQHF. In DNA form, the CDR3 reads TGTGCCAGCAGCCAGACAGGGGGGGTTGTGCCCCAGCATTTT.

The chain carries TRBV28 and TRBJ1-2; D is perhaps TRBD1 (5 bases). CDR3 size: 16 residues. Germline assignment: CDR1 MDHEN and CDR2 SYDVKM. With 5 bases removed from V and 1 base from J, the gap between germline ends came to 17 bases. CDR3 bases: TGTGCCAGCAGTCCCCAGGGTCGTGGCAATAACTATGGCTACACCTTC. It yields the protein CASSPQGRGNNYGYTF.

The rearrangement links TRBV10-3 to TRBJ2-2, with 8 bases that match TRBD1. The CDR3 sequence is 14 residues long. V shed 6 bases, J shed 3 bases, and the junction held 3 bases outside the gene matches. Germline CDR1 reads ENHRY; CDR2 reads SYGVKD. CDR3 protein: CAISATGDTGELFF. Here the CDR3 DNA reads TGTGCCATCAGCGCGACAGGGGACACCGGGGAGCTGTTTTTT.

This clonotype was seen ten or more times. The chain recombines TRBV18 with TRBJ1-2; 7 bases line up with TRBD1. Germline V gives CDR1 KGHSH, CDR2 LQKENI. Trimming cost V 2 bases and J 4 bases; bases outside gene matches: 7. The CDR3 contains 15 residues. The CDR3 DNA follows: TGTGCCAGCTCACCAGACGACAGGGATGGCTATGGCTACACCTTC. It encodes CASSPDDRDGYGYTF.

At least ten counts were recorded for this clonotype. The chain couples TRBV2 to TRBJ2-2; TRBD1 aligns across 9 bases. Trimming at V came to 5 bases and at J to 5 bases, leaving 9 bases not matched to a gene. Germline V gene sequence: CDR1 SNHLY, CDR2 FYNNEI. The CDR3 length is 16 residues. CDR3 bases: TGTGCCAGCAGTCCCGGGACAGGGATGGGGACCGGGGAGCTGTTTTTT. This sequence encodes CASSPGTGMGTGELFF.

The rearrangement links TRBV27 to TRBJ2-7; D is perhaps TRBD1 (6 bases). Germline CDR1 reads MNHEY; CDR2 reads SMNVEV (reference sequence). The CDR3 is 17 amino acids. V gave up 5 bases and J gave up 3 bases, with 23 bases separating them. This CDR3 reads CASSLGPGALLSYEQYF. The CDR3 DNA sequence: TGTGCCAGCAGTCTCGGGCCAGGGGCCCTCCTAAGCTACGAGCAGTACTTC.

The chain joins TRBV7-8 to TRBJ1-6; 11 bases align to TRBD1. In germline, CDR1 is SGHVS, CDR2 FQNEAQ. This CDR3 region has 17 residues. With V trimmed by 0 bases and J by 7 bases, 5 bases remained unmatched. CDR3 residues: CASSLAVDRGLNSPLHF. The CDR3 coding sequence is TGTGCCAGCAGCTTAGCCGTGGACAGGGGGCTCAATTCACCCCTCCACTTT.

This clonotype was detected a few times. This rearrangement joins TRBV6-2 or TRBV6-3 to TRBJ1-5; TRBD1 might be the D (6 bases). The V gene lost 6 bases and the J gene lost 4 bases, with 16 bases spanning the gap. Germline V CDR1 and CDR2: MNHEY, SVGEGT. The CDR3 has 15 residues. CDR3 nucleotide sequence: TGTGCCAGCAGCGTAGGGGGGGCGCGGAATCAGCCCCAGCATTTT. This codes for CASSVGGARNQPQHF.

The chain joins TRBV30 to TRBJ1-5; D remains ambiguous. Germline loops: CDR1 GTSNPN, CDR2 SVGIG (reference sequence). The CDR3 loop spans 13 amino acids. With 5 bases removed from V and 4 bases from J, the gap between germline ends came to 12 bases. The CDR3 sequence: CAWSEGWNQPQHF. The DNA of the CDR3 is TGTGCCTGGTCGGAGGGATGGAATCAGCCCCAGCATTTT.

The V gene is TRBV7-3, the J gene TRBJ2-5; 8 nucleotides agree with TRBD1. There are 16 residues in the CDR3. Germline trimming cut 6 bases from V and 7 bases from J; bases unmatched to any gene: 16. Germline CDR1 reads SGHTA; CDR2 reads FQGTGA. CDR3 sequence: CASRLVDGQGSWTQYF. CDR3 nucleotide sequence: TGTGCCAGCAGACTCGTCGACGGACAGGGTTCGTGGACCCAGTACTTC.

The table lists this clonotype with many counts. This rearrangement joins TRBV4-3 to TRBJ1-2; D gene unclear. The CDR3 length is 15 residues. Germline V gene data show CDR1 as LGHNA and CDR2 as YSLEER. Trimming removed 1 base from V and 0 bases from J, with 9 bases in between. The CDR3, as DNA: TGCGCCAGCAGCCAAGGGGCGGCTGCTAACTATGGCTACACCTTC. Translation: CASSQGAAANYGYTF.

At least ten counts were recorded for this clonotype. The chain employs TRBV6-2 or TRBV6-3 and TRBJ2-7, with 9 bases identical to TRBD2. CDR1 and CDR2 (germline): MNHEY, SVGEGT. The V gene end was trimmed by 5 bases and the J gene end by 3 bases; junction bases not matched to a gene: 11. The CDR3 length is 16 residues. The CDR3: CASSPAWREGFYEQYF. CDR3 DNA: TGTGCCAGCAGTCCCGCCTGGCGGGAGGGTTTCTACGAGCAGTACTTC.

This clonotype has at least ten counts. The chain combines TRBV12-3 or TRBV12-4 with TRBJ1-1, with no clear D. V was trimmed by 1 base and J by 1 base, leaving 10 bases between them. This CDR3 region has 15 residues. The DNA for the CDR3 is TGTGCCAGCAGTTTAGGGCACTTGGGGAACACTGAAGCTTTCTTT. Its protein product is CASSLGHLGNTEAFF.